This T cell receptor (beta chain) was identified in a study of shared clonotypes between healthy human individuals. Study results and limitations: Relative to clonotypes present in all four donors, those not shared had lower generation probabilities.

In regard to this clone: As yet, its antigen is unknown.

Looked up from germline, CDR1 is MGHRA and CDR2 is YSYEKL. CDR3 length: 16 residues. V trimming: 3 bases; J trimming: 11 bases; junction bases outside the gene matches: 12. For sorted subsets, about 200 ng DNA per replicate equaled approximately 32,000 T cell genomes. Original processing notes: Filtering differed since immunoSEQ provided only junctions, with no quality scores. The protocol was immunoSEQ multiplex PCR, while the TCRdb copy is restricted to in-frame clones and leaves out a portion. V and J calls and clone size are those listed in that table; D and trimming were worked out from the DNA. The data hold approximately 600,000 clones, with 85% to 95% observed a single time. CD8 cells classed as naive were CD45RO-negative and positively selected for CCR7, excluding terminally differentiated effector memory CD45RA+ cells.

This chain joins TRBV4-1 and TRBJ2-5, with 13 bases identical to TRBD2. The clonotype was recovered from a woman in her thirties in good health. The sequenced sample was naive CD8+ T cells sorted from blood. The CDR3 region is CASSHPLAGGPGEQYF. In DNA form, the CDR3 reads TGCGCCAGCAGCCATCCACTAGCGGGAGGGCCGGGTGAGCAGTACTTC.